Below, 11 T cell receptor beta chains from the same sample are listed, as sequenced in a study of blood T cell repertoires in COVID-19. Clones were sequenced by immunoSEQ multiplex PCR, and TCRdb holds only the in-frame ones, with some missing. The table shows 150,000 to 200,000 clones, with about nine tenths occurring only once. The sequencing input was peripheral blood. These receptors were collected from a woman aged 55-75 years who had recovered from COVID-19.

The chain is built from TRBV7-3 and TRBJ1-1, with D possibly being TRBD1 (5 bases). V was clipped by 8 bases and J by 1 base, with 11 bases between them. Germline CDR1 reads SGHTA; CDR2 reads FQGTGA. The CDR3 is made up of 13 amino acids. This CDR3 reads CASGRGENTEAFF. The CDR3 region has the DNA TGTGCCAGCGGGAGGGGCGAGAACACTGAAGCTTTCTTT.

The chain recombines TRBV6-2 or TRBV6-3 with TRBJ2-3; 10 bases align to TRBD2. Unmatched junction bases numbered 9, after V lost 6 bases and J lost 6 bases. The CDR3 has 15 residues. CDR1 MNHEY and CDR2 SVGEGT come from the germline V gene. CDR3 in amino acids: CASSPGTSASDTQYF. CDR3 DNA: TGTGCCAGCAGCCCCGGGACTAGCGCTTCGGATACGCAGTATTTT.

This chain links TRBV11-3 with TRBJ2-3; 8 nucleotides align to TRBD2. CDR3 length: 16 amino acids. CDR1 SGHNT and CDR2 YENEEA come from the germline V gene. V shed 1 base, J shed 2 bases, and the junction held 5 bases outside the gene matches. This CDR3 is CASSLVAGGLTDTQYF. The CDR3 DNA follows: TGTGCCAGCAGCTTAGTTGCGGGGGGCCTCACAGATACGCAGTATTTT.

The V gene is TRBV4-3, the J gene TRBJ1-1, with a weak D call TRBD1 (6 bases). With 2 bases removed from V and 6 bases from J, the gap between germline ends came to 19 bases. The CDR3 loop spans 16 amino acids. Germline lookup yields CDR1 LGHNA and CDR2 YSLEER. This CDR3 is CASSQNDARGIAEAFF. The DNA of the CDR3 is TGCGCCAGCAGCCAAAACGATGCGAGGGGGATAGCTGAAGCTTTCTTT.

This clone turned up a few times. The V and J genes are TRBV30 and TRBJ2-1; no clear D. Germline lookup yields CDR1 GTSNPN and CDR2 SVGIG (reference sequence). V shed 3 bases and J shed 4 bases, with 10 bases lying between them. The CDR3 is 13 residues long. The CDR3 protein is CAWRPGPYNEQFF. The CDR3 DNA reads TGTGCCTGGAGGCCGGGTCCATACAATGAGCAGTTCTTC.

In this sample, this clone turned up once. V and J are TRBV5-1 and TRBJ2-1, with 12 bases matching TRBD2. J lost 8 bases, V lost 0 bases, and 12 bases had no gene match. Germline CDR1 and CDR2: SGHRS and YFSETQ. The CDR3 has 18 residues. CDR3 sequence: CASSLAGALAGGFDEQFF. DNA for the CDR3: TGCGCCAGCAGCTTGGCCGGAGCACTAGCGGGGGGATTCGATGAGCAGTTCTTC. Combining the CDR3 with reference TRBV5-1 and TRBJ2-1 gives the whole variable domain KAGVTQTPRYLIKTRGQQVTLSCSPISGHRSVSWYQQTPGQGLQFLFEYFSETQRNKGNFPGRFSGRQFSNSRSEMNVSTLELGDSALYLCASSLAGALAGGFDEQFFGPGTRLTVL.

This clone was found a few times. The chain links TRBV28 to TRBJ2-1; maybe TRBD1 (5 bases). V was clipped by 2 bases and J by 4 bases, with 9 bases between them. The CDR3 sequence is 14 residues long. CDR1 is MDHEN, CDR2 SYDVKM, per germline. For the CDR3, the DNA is TGTGCCAGCAGTTTAACAGGATATTACAATGAGCAGTTCTTC. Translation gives CASSLTGYYNEQFF.

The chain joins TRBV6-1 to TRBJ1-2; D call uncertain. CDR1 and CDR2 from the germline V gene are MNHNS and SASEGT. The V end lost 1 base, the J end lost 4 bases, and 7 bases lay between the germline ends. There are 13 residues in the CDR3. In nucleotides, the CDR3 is TGTGCCAGCAGTGAAGGTTTGGCCTATGGCTACACCTTC. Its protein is CASSEGLAYGYTF.

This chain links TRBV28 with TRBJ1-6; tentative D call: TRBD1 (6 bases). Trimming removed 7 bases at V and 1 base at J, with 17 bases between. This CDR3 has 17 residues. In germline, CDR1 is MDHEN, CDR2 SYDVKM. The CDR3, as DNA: TGTGCCAGCACCTCTGGGGGGGCAGGATCCTATAATTCACCCCTCCACTTT. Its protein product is CASTSGGAGSYNSPLHF.

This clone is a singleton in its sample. The chain's CDR3 is CASSSILARQETQYF. The DNA of the CDR3 is TGTGCCAGCTCATCCATACTAGCGCGCCAAGAGACCCAGTACTTC. The chain joins TRBV18 to TRBJ2-5; 7 bases map to TRBD2. Looked up from germline, CDR1 is KGHSH and CDR2 is LQKENI. The CDR3 extends over 15 amino acids. Trimming removed 5 bases from V and 1 base from J; junction bases left unmatched: 7.

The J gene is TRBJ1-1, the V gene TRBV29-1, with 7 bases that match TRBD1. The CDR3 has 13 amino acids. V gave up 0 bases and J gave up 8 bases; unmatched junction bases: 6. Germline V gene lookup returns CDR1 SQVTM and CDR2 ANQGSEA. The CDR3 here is CSVEEETGTEAFF. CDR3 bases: TGCAGCGTTGAAGAGGAGACAGGGACCGAAGCTTTCTTT.